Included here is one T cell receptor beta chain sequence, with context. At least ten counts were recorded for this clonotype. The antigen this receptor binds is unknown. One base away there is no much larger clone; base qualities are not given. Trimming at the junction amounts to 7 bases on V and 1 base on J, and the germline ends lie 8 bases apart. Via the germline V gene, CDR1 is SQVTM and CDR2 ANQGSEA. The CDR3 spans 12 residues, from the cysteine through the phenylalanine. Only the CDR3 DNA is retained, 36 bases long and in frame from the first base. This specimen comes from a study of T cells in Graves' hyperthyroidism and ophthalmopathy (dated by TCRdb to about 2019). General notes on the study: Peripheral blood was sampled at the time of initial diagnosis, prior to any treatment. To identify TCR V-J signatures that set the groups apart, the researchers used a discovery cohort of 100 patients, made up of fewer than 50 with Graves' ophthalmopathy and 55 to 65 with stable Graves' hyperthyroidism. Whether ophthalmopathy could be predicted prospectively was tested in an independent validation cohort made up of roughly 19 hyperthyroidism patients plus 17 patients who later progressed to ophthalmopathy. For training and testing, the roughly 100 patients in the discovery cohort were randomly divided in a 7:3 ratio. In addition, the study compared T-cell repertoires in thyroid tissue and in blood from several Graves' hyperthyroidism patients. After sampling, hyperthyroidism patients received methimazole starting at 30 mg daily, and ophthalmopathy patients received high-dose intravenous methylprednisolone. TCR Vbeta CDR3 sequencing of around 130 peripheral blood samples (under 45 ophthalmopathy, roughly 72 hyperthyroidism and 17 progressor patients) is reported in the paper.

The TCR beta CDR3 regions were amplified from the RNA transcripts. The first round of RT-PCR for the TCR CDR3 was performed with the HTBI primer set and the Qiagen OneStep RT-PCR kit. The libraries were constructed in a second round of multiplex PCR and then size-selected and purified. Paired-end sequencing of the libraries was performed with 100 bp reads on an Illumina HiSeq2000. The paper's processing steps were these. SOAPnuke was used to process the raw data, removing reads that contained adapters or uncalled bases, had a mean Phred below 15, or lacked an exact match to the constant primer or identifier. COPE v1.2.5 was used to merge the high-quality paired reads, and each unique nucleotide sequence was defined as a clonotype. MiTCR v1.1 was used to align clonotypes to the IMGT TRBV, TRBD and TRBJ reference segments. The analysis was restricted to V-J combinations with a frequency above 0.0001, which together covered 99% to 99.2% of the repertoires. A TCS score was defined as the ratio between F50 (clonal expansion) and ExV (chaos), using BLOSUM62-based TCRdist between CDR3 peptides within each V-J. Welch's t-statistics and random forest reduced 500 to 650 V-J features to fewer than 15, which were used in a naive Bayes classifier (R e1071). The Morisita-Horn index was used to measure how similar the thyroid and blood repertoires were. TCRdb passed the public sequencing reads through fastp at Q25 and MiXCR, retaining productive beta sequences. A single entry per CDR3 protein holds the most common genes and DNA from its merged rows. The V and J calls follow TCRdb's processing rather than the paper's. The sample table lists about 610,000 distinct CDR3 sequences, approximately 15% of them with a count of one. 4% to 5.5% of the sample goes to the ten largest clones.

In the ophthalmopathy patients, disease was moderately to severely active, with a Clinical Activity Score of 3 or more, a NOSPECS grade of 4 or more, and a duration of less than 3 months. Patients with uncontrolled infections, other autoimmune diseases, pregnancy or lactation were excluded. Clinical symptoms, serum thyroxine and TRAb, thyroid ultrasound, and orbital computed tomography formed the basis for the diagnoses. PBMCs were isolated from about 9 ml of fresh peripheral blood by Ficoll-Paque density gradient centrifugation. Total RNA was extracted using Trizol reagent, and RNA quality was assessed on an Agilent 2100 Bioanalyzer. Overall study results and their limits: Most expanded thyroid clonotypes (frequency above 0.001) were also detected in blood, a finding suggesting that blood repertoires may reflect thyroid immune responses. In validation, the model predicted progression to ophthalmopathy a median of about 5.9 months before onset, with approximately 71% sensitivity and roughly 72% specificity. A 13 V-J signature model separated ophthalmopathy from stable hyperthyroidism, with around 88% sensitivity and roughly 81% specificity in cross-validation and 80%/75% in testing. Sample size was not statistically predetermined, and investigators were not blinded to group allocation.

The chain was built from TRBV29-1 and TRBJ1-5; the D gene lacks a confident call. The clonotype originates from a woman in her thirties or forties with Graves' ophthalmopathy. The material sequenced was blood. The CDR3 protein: CSAAGSNQPQHF. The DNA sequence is TGCAGCGCGGCCGGGAGCAATCAGCCCCAGCATTTT.